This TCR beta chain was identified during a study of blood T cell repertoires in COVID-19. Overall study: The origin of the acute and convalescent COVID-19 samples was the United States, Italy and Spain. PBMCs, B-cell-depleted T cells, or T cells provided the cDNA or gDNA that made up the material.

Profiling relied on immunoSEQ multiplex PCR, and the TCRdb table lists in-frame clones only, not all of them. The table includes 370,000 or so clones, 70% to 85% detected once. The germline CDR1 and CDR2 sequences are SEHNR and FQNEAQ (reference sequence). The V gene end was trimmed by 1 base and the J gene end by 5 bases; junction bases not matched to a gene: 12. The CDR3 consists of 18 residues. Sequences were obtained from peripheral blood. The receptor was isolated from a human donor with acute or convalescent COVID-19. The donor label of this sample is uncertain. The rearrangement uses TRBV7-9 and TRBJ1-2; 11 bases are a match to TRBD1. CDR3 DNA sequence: TGTGCCAGCAGCTTAGGAATTCTTGCGGGACAGGGGGAGTATGGCTACACCTTC. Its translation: CASSLGILAGQGEYGYTF.